A selection of T cell receptor beta chains follows, all from one sample in a study of CD8 T cells in ankylosing spondylitis. TCRdb independently ran MiXCR on the 5' RACE reads; one entry per CDR3 protein. The sample carries more than 650,000 distinct CDR3 sequences, approximately 12% recorded once. The specimen sequenced was blood, either unsorted or a sorted T cell fraction (not recorded which). Receptors were obtained from a male donor with ankylosing spondylitis. Each CDR3 is given without its conserved first and last residue.

>TRBV5-1|TRBJ2-7
ASGQADSYEQY
>TRBV5-1|TRBJ2-1
ASSSSGTEYNEQF
>TRBV20-1|TRBJ2-7
SAGRLAGAYEQY
>TRBV4-2|TRBJ2-2
ASSQRVGTNDINANTGELF
>TRBV12-3/TRBV12-4|TRBJ2-5
ASSFRSGKTQY
>TRBV20-1|TRBJ2-1
SGFISGRGNEQF
>TRBV28|TRBJ1-5
ASSLFGVSNQPQH
>TRBV15|TRBJ1-6
ATSSRDRLNSPLH
>TRBV20-1|TRBJ2-7
SAKPGPGEQY
>TRBV5-1|TRBJ1-1
ASSLVRGQRGLNTEAF
>TRBV20-1|TRBJ1-1
SAPGQGVSPEAF
>TRBV20-1|TRBJ2-1
SATTSGATSEQF
>TRBV4-3|TRBJ1-1
ASSPRRAGENTEAF
>TRBV18|TRBJ2-7
ASQRVGLEEQY
>TRBV10-3|TRBJ2-7
AISESGLRGEQY
>TRBV20-1|TRBJ2-1
SASPHRGAYNEQF
>TRBV29-1|TRBJ2-7
SVEDTSGMSSYEQY
>TRBV7-2|TRBJ2-3
ASSLAGGFTDTQY
>TRBV20-1|TRBJ2-1
SATGTGRNEQF
>TRBV20-1|TRBJ1-2
SALRQPNYGYT
>TRBV4-3|TRBJ2-5
ASSQDGGYTTQY
>TRBV5-1|TRBJ2-7
ASSLVPQGVGYEQY
>TRBV12-3/TRBV12-4|TRBJ1-2
ASRGTAANYGYT
>TRBV10-3|TRBJ1-5
AISRDRGYQPQH
>TRBV5-1|TRBJ2-2
ASSLTWDGELF
>TRBV20-1|TRBJ1-5
SARVSPRVSGNQPQH
>TRBV12-3/TRBV12-4|TRBJ2-3
ASNPLLGTDTQY
>TRBV12-2|TRBJ2-1
ASRLRLGRASVGGPGLEQF
>TRBV20-1|TRBJ1-1
SARTGFNEAF
>TRBV7-9|TRBJ1-4
ASSLNRASGEKLF
>TRBV5-1|TRBJ2-5
ASSLGGPSGGETQY
>TRBV7-6|TRBJ2-1
ASSFRVSYNEQF
>TRBV7-9|TRBJ1-2
ASSPQPNYGYT
>TRBV5-1|TRBJ1-4
ASSLEGRNEKLF
>TRBV20-1|TRBJ2-3
SAKTAGGPPTDTQY
>TRBV20-1|TRBJ2-3
SAPPALAGETDTQY
>TRBV6-5|TRBJ1-5
ASSSWDGYSNQPQH